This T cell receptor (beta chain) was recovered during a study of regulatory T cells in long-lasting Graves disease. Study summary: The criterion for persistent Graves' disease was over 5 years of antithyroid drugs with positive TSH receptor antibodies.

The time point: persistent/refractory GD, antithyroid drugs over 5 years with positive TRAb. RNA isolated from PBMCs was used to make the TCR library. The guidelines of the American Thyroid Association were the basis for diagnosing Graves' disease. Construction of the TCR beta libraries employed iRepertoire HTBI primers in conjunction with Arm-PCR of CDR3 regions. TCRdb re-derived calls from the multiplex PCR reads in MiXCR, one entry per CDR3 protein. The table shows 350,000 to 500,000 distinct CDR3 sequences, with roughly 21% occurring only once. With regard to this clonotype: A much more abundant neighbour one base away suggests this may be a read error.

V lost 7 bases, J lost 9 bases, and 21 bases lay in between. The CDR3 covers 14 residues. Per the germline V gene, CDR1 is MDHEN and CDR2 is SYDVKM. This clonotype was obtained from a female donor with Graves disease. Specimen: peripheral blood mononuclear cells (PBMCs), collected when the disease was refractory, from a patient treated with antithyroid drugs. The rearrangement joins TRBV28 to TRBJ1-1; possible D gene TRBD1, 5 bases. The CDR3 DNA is TGTGCCAGCATTCCCGTGCCTGGGACTAACAAAGCTTTCTTT. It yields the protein CASIPVPGTNKAFF.